Presented here are 6 T cell receptor beta chains from one specimen sequenced in a study of CXCR3-negative and CXCR3-positive naive CD8 T cells. Whole-study results and caveats: Hydrophobicity was higher for TRB CDR3s found in CXCR3-positive naive cells than in CXCR3-negative naive cells.

These receptors are not linked to any known antigen. 5' RACE with UMI labels generated the TRB cDNA libraries. TCRdb re-analyzed the 5' RACE reads; it lists each CDR3 protein once, without DNA. Its listing shows roughly 110,000 distinct CDR3 sequences. The sample was naive CXCR3+ CD8+ T cells from blood. The subset here: CD45RO-CCR7+CD27+CD95- naive CD8+ T cells expressing CXCR3 (TNR3+). Receptors were obtained from a human donor in good health. Some clones in this sample may be carry-over from other donors' samples.

V gene TRBV9 combines with J gene TRBJ1-4; TCRdb proposes TRBD1, but this gene call is untestable without DNA. The length of the CDR3 is 14 residues. Germline CDR1 SGDLS, CDR2 YYNGEE. CDR3 sequence: CASSVGQPNEKLFF.

The chain recombines TRBV19 with TRBJ2-1. Germline assignment: CDR1 LNHDA and CDR2 SQIVND (reference sequence). The CDR3 is 13 residues long. CDR3 residues: CASSIYSSNEQFF.

The chain carries TRBV10-3 and TRBJ2-5; TCRdb selects TRBD1, and the lack of DNA leaves this call unchecked. CDR3 length equals 14 residues. The germline gives CDR1 ENHRY, CDR2 SYGVKD. Here the CDR3 reads CAIRPQGAGETQYF.

The V call is TRBV6-1, the J call TRBJ2-3; TCRdb's D call of TRBD2 is untestable without DNA. CDR3 length: 16 amino acids. Germline CDR1 is MNHNS and CDR2 is SASEGT. The CDR3 loop is CASSENKRGGADTQYF.

The rearrangement links TRBV6-5 to TRBJ1-1. The V gene's germline CDR1 is MNHEY and CDR2 SVGAGI. This CDR3 spans 16 amino acids. The CDR3 is CASSYGISAKDFEAFF.

The chain recombines TRBV5-6 with TRBJ2-7. Germline CDR1 reads SGHDT; CDR2 reads YYEEEE. The CDR3 covers 14 residues. The CDR3: CASTLGGSFYEQYF. The full variable domain, with the rest looked up from reference TRBV5-6 and TRBJ2-7, is DAGVTQSPTHLIKTRGQQVTLRCSPKSGHDTVSWYQQALGQGPQFIFQYYEEEERQRGNFPDRFSGHQFPNYSSELNVNALLLGDSALYLCASTLGGSFYEQYFGPGTRLTVT.